Presented here are 21 T cell receptor beta chains from one specimen sequenced in a study of T cells after yellow fever vaccination. TCRdb passed the 5' RACE reads through MiXCR, listing each CDR3 protein once. This sample has around 250,000 distinct CDR3 sequences; 6.5% to 8.5% occur once, and the top ten carry approximately 0.87%. The sequences come from CD4+ T cells sorted from PBMCs, collected 15 days after the yellow fever booster vaccination. These receptors were taken from a man aged 25-45 years who received the YFV17D yellow fever vaccine.

There are many counts of this clonotype. The chain joins TRBV19 to TRBJ2-1; D uncertain. The germline CDR1 and CDR2 sequences are LNHDA and SQIVND (reference sequence). The CDR3 covers 14 residues. Trimming removed 2 bases at V and 7 bases at J, with 12 bases between. The CDR3: CASSIRRVRNEQFF. In DNA, the CDR3 is TGTGCCAGTAGTATACGGCGTGTACGGAATGAGCAGTTCTTC.

This clonotype was counted ten times or more. The rearrangement links TRBV4-2 to TRBJ2-1, with 9 bases identical to TRBD1. The CDR3 spans 15 residues. The V gene end was trimmed by 5 bases and the J gene end by 4 bases; junction bases not matched to a gene: 6. The germline V gene has CDR1 LGHNA and CDR2 YNFKEQ. The DNA of the CDR3 is TGTGCCAGCAGCTTGAGACAGGGGGGTTACAATGAGCAGTTCTTC. It translates to CASSLRQGGYNEQFF.

This clonotype was counted between two and nine times. V usage is TRBV20-1 and J usage is TRBJ1-2, with 9 nucleotides matching TRBD1. The germline CDR1 and CDR2 sequences are DFQATT and SNEGSKA (reference sequence). Losses at the gene ends were 2 bases for V and 8 bases for J; bases not matched to a gene: 9. CDR3 length: 14 residues. The CDR3 bases are TGCAGTGCTAGATTGGACAGGGGCTTCCGGGGCTACACCTTC. Translating it yields CSARLDRGFRGYTF.

The rearrangement uses TRBV5-1 and TRBJ2-2; maybe TRBD1 (5 bases). Germline V CDR1 and CDR2: SGHRS, YFSETQ. Trimming cost V 0 bases and J 5 bases, with 11 bases left between them. The CDR3 sequence is 15 residues long. The CDR3 coding sequence is TGCGCCAGCAGCTTGGAGGTAGCAGGGACCGGGGAGCTGTTTTTT. It encodes CASSLEVAGTGELFF.

This clonotype has more than one count but fewer than ten. This chain uses TRBV7-2 with TRBJ2-5; 12 bases are shared with TRBD2. The CDR3 is 15 residues long. Germline loops: CDR1 SGHTA, CDR2 FQGNSA. V was pared by 5 bases and J by 3 bases, with 4 bases of the junction left unmatched. The CDR3 reads CASSAGLAGKETQYF. CDR3 nucleotide sequence: TGTGCCAGCAGCGCAGGACTAGCGGGAAAAGAGACCCAGTACTTC.

This clonotype has just a few counts. CDR3 residues: CASVLAGLYNEQFF. As DNA, the CDR3 is TGTGCCAGCGTACTAGCGGGGCTCTACAATGAGCAGTTCTTC. The chain has TRBV12-3 or TRBV12-4 and TRBJ2-1, with 10 bases that match TRBD2. V lost 8 bases to trimming and J lost 3 bases; unmatched junction nucleotides: 4. CDR3 size: 14 residues.

This clonotype was observed many times. V gene TRBV3-1 combines with J gene TRBJ2-2; possibly TRBD2 for D (5 bases). From germline, CDR1 is LGHDT and CDR2 YNNKEL (reference sequence). CDR3 length equals 18 residues. Trimming cost V 0 bases and J 4 bases, with 18 bases left between them. The CDR3 region is CASSQDPRLQRGTGELFF. The CDR3 DNA sequence: TGTGCCAGCAGCCAAGACCCCAGACTACAACGGGGCACCGGGGAGCTGTTTTTT.

This clonotype turned up a few times. The chain recombines TRBV18 with TRBJ2-5; 10 positions match TRBD2. CDR3 length: 16 residues. J lost 5 bases, V lost 0 bases, and 6 bases had no gene match. The germline CDR1 and CDR2 sequences are KGHSH and LQKENI. CDR3 residues: CASSPPNSGRLETQYF. In DNA, the CDR3 is TGTGCCAGCTCACCACCCAATAGCGGGAGGCTCGAGACCCAGTACTTC. The full variable domain, rest sourced from reference TRBV18 and TRBJ2-5, is NAGVMQNPRHLVRRRGQEARLRCSPMKGHSHVYWYRQLPEEGLKFMVYLQKENIIDESGMPKERFSAEFPKEGPSILRIQQVVRGDSAAYFCASSPPNSGRLETQYFGPGTRLLVL.

This clonotype appeared a few times. The V gene is TRBV3-1, the J gene TRBJ2-7, with D unclear. This CDR3 region has 14 residues. The ends were cut back, 3 bases at V and 1 base at J, with 10 bases in the middle. CDR1 is LGHDT and CDR2 is YNNKEL in the germline V gene (reference sequence). CDR3 in amino acids: CASSQARGSYEQYF. The CDR3 region has the DNA TGTGCCAGCAGCCAGGCCCGTGGTTCCTACGAGCAGTACTTC.

The V call is TRBV20-1, the J call TRBJ1-3; D gene ambiguous. There are 12 residues in the CDR3. V lost 4 bases and J lost 1, with 5 bases in between. The V gene's germline CDR1 is DFQATT and CDR2 SNEGSKA (reference sequence). Here the CDR3 DNA reads TGCAGTGCTACCGGGTCTGGAAACACCATATATTTT. Protein sequence: CSATGSGNTIYF.

This clonotype was counted at least ten times. The chain links TRBV24-1 to TRBJ2-1; the D call may be TRBD1 or TRBD2 (5 bases each). Germline assignment: CDR1 KGHDR and CDR2 SFDVKD. This CDR3 comprises 15 residues. Trimming stripped 4 bases from V and 11 bases from J, with 20 bases between. DNA of the CDR3: TGTGCCACCAGTGACGGCCGGGACCCGTTCTCACAGCAGTTCTTC. Encoded protein: CATSDGRDPFSQQFF.

This clonotype was found many times. The chain carries TRBV25-1 and TRBJ2-1; TRBD1 aligns across 7 bases. CDR1 is MGHDK, CDR2 SYGVNS, per germline. Trimming removed 3 bases from V and 9 bases from J; junction bases left unmatched: 8. The CDR3 runs to 14 residues. Here the CDR3 reads CASSDPTGLGEQFF. The CDR3 DNA reads TGTGCCAGCAGTGATCCGACAGGGCTGGGTGAGCAGTTCTTC.

Points on this clonotype: This may come from a read error, since a much larger clone is one base off. The chain links TRBV2 to TRBJ2-7, with D uncertain. V gave up 1 base and J gave up 4 bases, with 5 bases separating them. Germline CDR1 reads SNHLY; CDR2 reads FYNNEI. The CDR3 spans 12 residues. DNA of the CDR3: TGTGCCAGCAGTGAAGGCAGGTACGAGCAGTACTTC. Translating gives CASSEGRYEQYF.

This clonotype was observed a handful of times. This rearrangement joins TRBV9 to TRBJ1-3, with D uncertain. Germline CDR1 and CDR2: SGDLS and YYNGEE. The CDR3 consists of 14 residues. Trimming pared 2 bases from V and 4 bases from J, leaving 10 bases between. The CDR3 here is CASSVETWGNTIYF. As DNA, the CDR3 is TGTGCCAGCAGCGTCGAAACGTGGGGAAACACCATATATTTT.

The gene calls are TRBV20-1 and TRBJ2-3; 13 bases are shared with TRBD2. With 0 bases clipped from V and 5 bases from J, the junction kept 8 bases outside the gene matches. CDR3 length: 17 amino acids. Germline V gene data show CDR1 as DFQATT and CDR2 as SNEGSKA (reference sequence). CDR3 DNA sequence: TGCAGTGCTAGAGATTTAGGACTAGCGGGAGTAGGAGATACGCAGTATTTT. Its protein product is CSARDLGLAGVGDTQYF.

The chain links TRBV6-5 to TRBJ2-3; the match to TRBD1 covers 8 bases. The J segment lost 3 bases and the V segment lost 2 bases, leaving 1 base of the junction unmatched. This CDR3 has 14 amino acids. The germline V gene encodes CDR1 MNHEY and CDR2 SVGAGI. CDR3 bases: TGTGCCAGCAGTTACGGGACAGGTACAGATACGCAGTATTTT. It translates to CASSYGTGTDTQYF.

The chain employs TRBV20-1 and TRBJ2-7; 9 bases line up with TRBD2. CDR1 and CDR2 (germline): DFQATT, SNEGSKA (reference sequence). This CDR3 comprises 15 residues. Trimming took 4 bases from V and 3 from J; bases not matched to a gene: 10. Here the CDR3 DNA reads TGCAGTGCTATAGACACGCTAGCGGGATTCTACGAGCAGTACTTC. Encoded protein: CSAIDTLAGFYEQYF.

The genes are TRBV20-1 and TRBJ1-5, with D perhaps matching TRBD1 (6 bases). V lost 6 bases to trimming and J lost 0 bases, with 15 bases between them. Per the germline V gene, CDR1 is DFQATT and CDR2 is SNEGSKA (reference sequence). CDR3 size: 15 residues. The CDR3 reads CSAETGGNSNQPQHF. In DNA form, the CDR3 reads TGCAGTGCAGAGACAGGCGGCAATAGCAATCAGCCCCAGCATTTT.

This clonotype was picked up many times. The chain employs TRBV12-3 or TRBV12-4 and TRBJ1-1; D is undetermined. This CDR3 is built from 14 residues. V shed 5 bases and J shed 1 base, with 11 bases lying between them. The CDR3 DNA sequence: TGTGCCAGCAGTCGTCACGGGGAGAACACTGAAGCTTTCTTT. Its protein is CASSRHGENTEAFF.

This clonotype was seen only a few times. The rearrangement joins TRBV6-6 to TRBJ1-1, with D perhaps TRBD1 (5 bases). The ends were cut back, 6 bases at V and 3 bases at J, with 11 bases in the middle. CDR1 is MNHNY, CDR2 SVGAGI, per germline (reference sequence). The CDR3 loop spans 13 amino acids. In DNA form, the CDR3 reads TGTGCCAGCAGCCTACAGGTGTACACTGAAGCTTTCTTT. Protein sequence: CASSLQVYTEAFF.

This clonotype turned up a few times. This chain uses TRBV18 with TRBJ2-2, with D tentatively TRBD1 (5 bases). The germline CDR1 and CDR2 sequences are KGHSH and LQKENI. Between the trimmed V and J ends, which lost 3 bases and 5 bases, there was a span of 16 bases. The CDR3 loop spans 16 amino acids. Here the CDR3 DNA reads TGTGCCAGCTCACCCCCCTTGGGGCGCGAAACCGGGGAGCTGTTTTTT. This translates into CASSPPLGRETGELFF.